Each of the 30 T cell receptor beta chains below was sequenced from the same sample in a study of OX40 agonist ivuxolimab in advanced cancers. Only in-frame clones appear in the TCRdb table, and some are missing; sequencing was by immunoSEQ multiplex PCR. The repertoire holds roughly 66,000 clones, with around four fifths as singletons. This specimen consisted of CD4+ or CD8+ T cells sorted from blood, obtained in a trial of the OX40 agonist ivuxolimab. These receptors were obtained from an adult with an advanced solid tumor such as melanoma, head and neck, liver or kidney cancer.

This chain connects TRBV5-1 to TRBJ2-1, with D maybe TRBD1 (6 bases). Germline V gene lookup returns CDR1 SGHRS and CDR2 YFSETQ. V lost 5 bases and J lost 4, with 16 bases in between. There are 15 residues in the CDR3. CDR3 protein: CASRIGLGAYNEQFF. CDR3 DNA sequence: TGCGCCAGCAGAATAGGTTTGGGGGCTTACAATGAGCAGTTCTTC. Variable domain in full (rest from reference TRBV5-1 and TRBJ2-1): KAGVTQTPRYLIKTRGQQVTLSCSPISGHRSVSWYQQTPGQGLQFLFEYFSETQRNKGNFPGRFSGRQFSNSRSEMNVSTLELGDSALYLCASRIGLGAYNEQFFGPGTRLTVL.

CDR3 sequence: CASSFGRVAEAFF. In nucleotides, the CDR3 is TGCGCCAGCAGCTTTGGCAGGGTGGCTGAAGCTTTCTTT. The genes are TRBV5-1 and TRBJ1-1, with D possibly TRBD1 on 5 matching bases. This CDR3 has 13 amino acids. Germline CDR1 SGHRS, CDR2 YFSETQ. Trimming took 2 bases from V and 6 from J, leaving 11 bases between them.

The rearrangement links TRBV7-9 to TRBJ2-4, with a possible D match to TRBD1 (6 bases). The CDR3 is 14 residues long. Germline loops: CDR1 SEHNR, CDR2 FQNEAQ (reference sequence). The V end lost 3 bases, the J end lost 8 bases, and 14 bases lay between the germline ends. The CDR3 DNA reads as TGTGCCAGCAGCTTGGGGACAAGCGGACACATTCAGTACTTC. This gives the protein CASSLGTSGHIQYF.

This chain uses TRBV10-1 with TRBJ1-1; no firm D call. The CDR3 extends over 16 amino acids. V was clipped by 2 bases and J by 0 bases, with 13 bases between them. Germline-derived CDR1 and CDR2 are WNHNN and SYGVQD (reference sequence). CDR3 nucleotide sequence: TGCGCCAGCAGTGAGAACAGAAGAGTTATGAACACTGAAGCTTTCTTT. This gives the protein CASSENRRVMNTEAFF.

This clone has just a few counts. The sample contains more than one DNA sequence encoding this CDR3. The chain combines TRBV6-5 with TRBJ2-7; possible D gene TRBD2, 6 bases. CDR1 MNHEY and CDR2 SVGAGI come from the germline V gene. V dropped 0 bases and J dropped 0 bases, with 6 bases sitting between them. CDR3 length: 14 amino acids. CDR3 loop: CASSYSGGSYEQYF. CDR3 DNA: TGTGCCAGCAGTTACTCCGGGGGCTCCTACGAGCAGTACTTC.

The J gene is TRBJ2-1, the V gene TRBV27, with TRBD2 identical over 10 bases. The germline V gene has CDR1 MNHEY and CDR2 SMNVEV (reference sequence). The J segment lost 6 bases and the V segment lost 3 bases, leaving 11 bases of the junction unmatched. This CDR3 has 17 amino acids. The CDR3 protein is CASSFITSGRAPNEQFF. The CDR3 DNA is TGTGCCAGCAGTTTCATCACAAGCGGGAGGGCCCCCAATGAGCAGTTCTTC.

The chain is built from TRBV7-2 and TRBJ1-1, with TRBD1 identical over 7 bases. Unmatched junction bases numbered 14, after V lost 5 bases and J lost 5 bases. This CDR3 spans 16 amino acids. Germline loops: CDR1 SGHTA, CDR2 FQGNSA. CDR3 region: CASSETGTVGRTEAFF. The CDR3 nucleotides read TGTGCCAGCAGCGAGACCGGGACAGTTGGAAGGACTGAAGCTTTCTTT.

This clone was observed a handful of times. V usage is TRBV5-4 and J usage is TRBJ1-6, with D perhaps TRBD1 (6 bases). V lost 2 bases and J lost 9, with 15 bases in between. The CDR3 sequence is 15 residues long. Germline CDR1 is SGHNT and CDR2 is YYREEE (reference sequence). CDR3 DNA sequence: TGTGCCAGCAGCTTTTCGGGGGCTAGGGGTTCACCCCTCCACTTT. The encoded protein is CASSFSGARGSPLHF.

V gene TRBV19 combines with J gene TRBJ2-2; possible D gene TRBD1, 5 bases. The germline CDR1 and CDR2 sequences are LNHDA and SQIVND (reference sequence). This CDR3 region has 15 residues. Trimming took 6 bases from V and 1 from J, leaving 12 bases between them. This chain's CDR3 is CASRQTQGNTGELFF. The CDR3 bases are TGTGCCAGTAGACAGACCCAGGGGAACACCGGGGAGCTGTTTTTT.

This chain uses TRBV28 with TRBJ1-6; D is ambiguous. V was clipped by 10 bases and J by 10 bases, with 17 bases between them. Germline CDR1 is MDHEN and CDR2 is SYDVKM. This CDR3 has 13 amino acids. The CDR3 reads CAIGRGERSPLHF. In nucleotides, the CDR3 is TGTGCCATTGGTCGGGGAGAACGATCACCCCTCCACTTT.

V and J are TRBV5-4 and TRBJ2-5, with D perhaps matching TRBD1 or TRBD2 (5 bases each). The CDR3 sequence is 14 residues long. From germline, CDR1 is SGHNT and CDR2 YYREEE (reference sequence). V dropped 3 bases and J dropped 2 bases, with 11 bases sitting between them. The CDR3 loop is CASSYRTGQETQYF. CDR3 coding DNA: TGTGCCAGCAGCTACAGGACGGGGCAAGAGACCCAGTACTTC.

The chain has TRBV10-2 and TRBJ1-2, with D possibly being TRBD1 (6 bases). The CDR3 is 14 amino acids. The V and J ends lost 7 bases and 4 bases respectively, with 16 bases between them. Germline loops: CDR1 WSHSY, CDR2 SAAADI. CDR3 in DNA: TGCGCCAGCACGGAGCAACAGGGAGCCTATGGCTACACCTTC. Protein product: CASTEQQGAYGYTF.

The CDR3 loop is CASSVLYASSYEQYF. The CDR3 coding sequence is TGTGCCAGCAGTGTACTCTACGCTTCCTCCTACGAGCAGTACTTC. The J gene is TRBJ2-7, the V gene TRBV6-1; D gene unclear. V gave up 4 bases and J gave up 0 bases, with 13 bases separating them. Looked up from germline, CDR1 is MNHNS and CDR2 is SASEGT. CDR3 length: 15 residues.

This clone has only one observation. The chain carries TRBV9 and TRBJ1-5, with 8 positions matching TRBD1. Germline CDR1 SGDLS, CDR2 YYNGEE. V lost 0 bases to trimming and J lost 4 bases; unmatched junction nucleotides: 3. The CDR3 runs to 15 residues. The CDR3 loop reads CASSVGQGANQPQHF. CDR3 DNA: TGTGCCAGCAGCGTAGGGCAGGGGGCTAATCAGCCCCAGCATTTT.

The chain recombines TRBV4-2 with TRBJ1-1; D gene ambiguous. The germline CDR1 and CDR2 sequences are LGHNA and YNFKEQ. The CDR3 runs 15 residues. Trimming took off 0 bases at V and 2 bases at J, with 10 bases between the two ends. The CDR3 DNA sequence: TGTGCCAGCAGCCAAGAGGGTCGGGGAAACACTGAAGCTTTCTTT. Residues: CASSQEGRGNTEAFF.

A word on this clone: In the same sample, other DNA sequences code for this CDR3. The chain carries TRBV18 and TRBJ1-3; 7 positions match TRBD1. V was pared by 2 bases and J by 0 bases, with 1 base of the junction left unmatched. Per the germline V gene, CDR1 is KGHSH and CDR2 is LQKENI. The CDR3 is 15 amino acids. In DNA, the CDR3 is TGTGCCAGCTCACCAGACAGGGCCTCTGGAAACACCATATATTTT. Translated, it gives CASSPDRASGNTIYF.

This sequence joins TRBV28 and TRBJ2-3; weak D call: TRBD2 (6 bases). The CDR3 has 15 residues. Germline lookup yields CDR1 MDHEN and CDR2 SYDVKM. The CDR3 sequence is CVSKAGGKITDTQYF. In DNA, the CDR3 is TGTGTTTCGAAGGCTGGCGGGAAGATAACAGATACGCAGTATTTT. The whole variable domain, remainder taken from reference TRBV28 and TRBJ2-3, is DVKVTQSSRYLVKRTGEKVFLECVQDMDHENMFWYRQDPGLGLRLIYFSYDVKMKEKGDIPEGYSVSREKKERFSLILESASTNQTSMYLCVSKAGGKITDTQYFGPGTRLTVL.

The chain uses TRBV29-1 and TRBJ2-1, with TRBD2 matching over 10 bases. The trim removed 7 bases at V and 2 bases at J, leaving 5 bases unmatched. The CDR3 runs 14 residues. Germline V gene data show CDR1 as SQVTM and CDR2 as ANQGSEA. DNA of the CDR3: TGCAGCGGCGTTCTAGCGGGAGCCTACAATGAGCAGTTCTTC. Translated: CSGVLAGAYNEQFF.

The J gene is TRBJ2-1, the V gene TRBV6-6; D is ambiguous. CDR1 MNHNY and CDR2 SVGAGI come from the germline V gene (reference sequence). This CDR3 comprises 13 residues. V was cut by 4 bases and J by 12 bases, with 16 bases left in between. As DNA, the CDR3 is TGTGCCAGCAGTTCGGAGAACCGGGTTGGGCAGTTCTTC. Its protein product is CASSSENRVGQFF.

The chain combines TRBV5-1 with TRBJ2-5, with D tentatively TRBD1 or TRBD2 (5 bases each). Germline assignment: CDR1 SGHRS and CDR2 YFSETQ. V lost 5 bases, J lost 1 base, and 12 bases lay in between. This CDR3 has 14 amino acids. In DNA, the CDR3 is TGCGCCAGCAGTCCCGGGACCCCCCAAGAGACCCAGTACTTC. It encodes CASSPGTPQETQYF.

The J gene is TRBJ1-6, the V gene TRBV4-2; the match to TRBD1 covers 7 bases. Germline V lookup: CDR1 LGHNA, CDR2 YNFKEQ. J gave up 7 bases and V 2 bases, and 8 bases lay outside the gene matches. The CDR3 runs to 16 residues. CDR3 region: CASSQNPQGLNSPLHF. Here the CDR3 DNA reads TGTGCCAGCAGCCAAAACCCACAGGGGTTGAATTCACCCCTCCACTTT.

The gene calls are TRBV11-2 and TRBJ1-1; the D gene is possibly TRBD1 (5 bases). Per the germline V gene, CDR1 is SGHAT and CDR2 is FQNNGV. V was cut by 6 bases and J by 0 bases, with 11 bases left in between. This CDR3 spans 14 amino acids. The DNA for the CDR3 is TGTGCCAGCAGATCGGGACTCCTGAACACTGAAGCTTTCTTT. Protein sequence: CASRSGLLNTEAFF.

This clone has only a few counts. V is TRBV28 and J is TRBJ1-4, with a possible D match to TRBD1 (6 bases). This CDR3 contains 18 residues. Germline V gives CDR1 MDHEN, CDR2 SYDVKM. Deletions cut 7 bases from V and 1 base from J, with 22 bases between. The CDR3 DNA reads as TGTGCCAGCACCATGGGCGGGACAAGGGACGGAACTAATGAAAAACTGTTTTTT. Translating it yields CASTMGGTRDGTNEKLFF.

This rearrangement joins TRBV29-1 to TRBJ2-7; possible D gene TRBD2, 6 bases. The CDR3 contains 14 residues. With 6 bases removed from V and 3 bases from J, the gap between germline ends came to 18 bases. Germline assignment: CDR1 SQVTM and CDR2 ANQGSEA. The CDR3, as DNA: TGCAGCGTCTCAAAGGTGGGACTCCGCTACGAGCAGTACTTC. It translates to CSVSKVGLRYEQYF.

J is TRBJ2-7 and V is TRBV6-5; 7 bases are a match to TRBD2. Germline trimming cut 5 bases from V and 5 bases from J; bases unmatched to any gene: 12. Germline-derived CDR1 and CDR2 are MNHEY and SVGAGI. This CDR3 is built from 15 residues. The CDR3 DNA reads TGTGCCAGCAGTCAGCCCGGGGGAGGGAGCGACGAGCAGTACTTC. It specifies CASSQPGGGSDEQYF.

The genes are TRBV5-1 and TRBJ2-5; possibly TRBD1 for D (5 bases). The V gene's germline CDR1 is SGHRS and CDR2 YFSETQ. With 4 bases removed from V and 4 bases from J, the gap between germline ends came to 11 bases. The length of the CDR3 is 13 residues. Here the CDR3 DNA reads TGCGCCAGCAGCCCCGACAGTTTAGAGACCCAGTACTTC. Translated, it gives CASSPDSLETQYF. Looking up the rest from reference TRBV5-1 and TRBJ2-5 gives the full variable domain: KAGVTQTPRYLIKTRGQQVTLSCSPISGHRSVSWYQQTPGQGLQFLFEYFSETQRNKGNFPGRFSGRQFSNSRSEMNVSTLELGDSALYLCASSPDSLETQYFGPGTRLLVL.

This CDR3 is CASSLGRPSGDTQYF. The CDR3 nucleotides are TGTGCCAGCAGCTTGGGTCGACCCAGTGGAGATACGCAGTATTTT. The rearrangement links TRBV5-4 to TRBJ2-3; the D is unclear. V was pared by 0 bases and J by 5 bases, with 13 bases between. This CDR3 has 15 residues. CDR1 SGHNT and CDR2 YYREEE come from the germline V gene (reference sequence). Full variable domain (missing parts from reference TRBV5-4 and TRBJ2-3): ETGVTQSPTHLIKTRGQQVTLRCSSQSGHNTVSWYQQALGQGPQFIFQYYREEENGRGNFPPRFSGLQFPNYSSELNVNALELDDSALYLCASSLGRPSGDTQYFGPGTRLTVL.

The chain is built from TRBV28 and TRBJ2-7; D remains unclear. From germline, CDR1 is MDHEN and CDR2 SYDVKM. CDR3 length equals 15 residues. V was clipped by 5 bases and J by 3 bases, with 17 bases between them. CDR3: CASSPPGGSGYEQYF. In nucleotides, the CDR3 is TGTGCCAGCAGTCCCCCCGGCGGATCCGGCTACGAGCAGTACTTC.

This sequence joins TRBV14 and TRBJ2-1; tentative D call: TRBD2 (6 bases). Germline CDR1 is SGHDN and CDR2 is FVKESK. The V and J ends lost 0 bases and 2 bases respectively, with 14 bases between them. The CDR3 is 17 residues long. CDR3 DNA: TGTGCCAGCAGCCAAGATTGGGCCCAGCGGGCCTACAATGAGCAGTTCTTC. Amino acid sequence: CASSQDWAQRAYNEQFF.

This chain joins TRBV19 and TRBJ1-5; perhaps TRBD1 as D (6 bases). Germline V gene lookup returns CDR1 LNHDA and CDR2 SQIVND (reference sequence). The CDR3 contains 16 residues. Trimming took 4 bases from V and 2 from J, leaving 15 bases between them. CDR3 DNA sequence: TGTGCCAGTAGTAGCCAGGGGAACATTGGCAATCAGCCCCAGCATTTT. It translates to CASSSQGNIGNQPQHF.